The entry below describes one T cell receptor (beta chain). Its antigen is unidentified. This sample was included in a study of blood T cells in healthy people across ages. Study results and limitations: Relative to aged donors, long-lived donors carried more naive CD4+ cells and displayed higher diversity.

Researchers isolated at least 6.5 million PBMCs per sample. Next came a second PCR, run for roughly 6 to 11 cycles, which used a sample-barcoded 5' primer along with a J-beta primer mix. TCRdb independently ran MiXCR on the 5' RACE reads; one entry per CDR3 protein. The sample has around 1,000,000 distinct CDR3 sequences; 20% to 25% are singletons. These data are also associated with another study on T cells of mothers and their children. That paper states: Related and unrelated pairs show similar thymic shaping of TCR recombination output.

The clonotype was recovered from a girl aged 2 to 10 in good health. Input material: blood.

CDR3 DNA sequence: TGTGCCAGCTCTCATGCATCCGGGACTGGAGAGACCCAGTACTTC. Translated, it gives CASSHASGTGETQYF. The chain recombines TRBV18 with TRBJ2-5; tentatively, D is TRBD2 (6 bases). V was shortened by 6 bases and J by 4 bases, with 18 bases between the two germline ends. Germline loops: CDR1 KGHSH, CDR2 LQKENI. The CDR3 consists of 15 residues.